The clone carrying this T cell receptor beta chain was seen many times. TCRdb fed the 5' RACE reads into MiXCR, producing one record per CDR3 protein. In the table there are hundreds of thousands of distinct CDR3 sequences, 8.6% of which are singletons. V lost 3 bases to trimming and J lost 2 bases; unmatched junction nucleotides: 3. The CDR3 sequence is 14 residues long. Germline V gene data show CDR1 as KGHSH and CDR2 as LQKENI. This entry comes from a study of identical twins. The data also belong to a second study, concerning yellow fever vaccine responses in identical twins.

Sequenced sample: PBMCs. The chain has TRBV18 and TRBJ2-5, with 7 bases that match TRBD1. The sequence derives from a woman under 30 in good health. Written as DNA, the CDR3 is TGTGCCAGCTCACCTCTGGGACAGCAAGAGACCCAGTACTTC. As protein: CASSPLGQQETQYF.